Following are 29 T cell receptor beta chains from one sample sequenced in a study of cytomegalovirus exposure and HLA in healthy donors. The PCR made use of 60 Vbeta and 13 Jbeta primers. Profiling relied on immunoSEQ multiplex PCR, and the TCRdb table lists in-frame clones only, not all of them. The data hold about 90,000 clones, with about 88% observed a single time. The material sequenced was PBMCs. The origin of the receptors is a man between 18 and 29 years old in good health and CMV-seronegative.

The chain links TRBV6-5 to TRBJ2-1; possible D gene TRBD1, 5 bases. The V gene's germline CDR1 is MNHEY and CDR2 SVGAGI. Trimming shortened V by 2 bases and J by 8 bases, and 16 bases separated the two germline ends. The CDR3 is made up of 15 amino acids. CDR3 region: CASSYVLVWGDEQFF. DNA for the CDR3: TGTGCCAGCAGTTACGTGCTCGTTTGGGGCGATGAGCAGTTCTTC.

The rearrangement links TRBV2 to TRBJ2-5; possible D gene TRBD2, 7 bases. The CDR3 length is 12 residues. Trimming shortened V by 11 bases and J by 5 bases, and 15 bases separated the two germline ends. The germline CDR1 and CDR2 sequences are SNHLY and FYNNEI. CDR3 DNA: TGTGCCGAGGGGGGGGCGGGGGAGACCCAGTACTTC. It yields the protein CAEGGAGETQYF.

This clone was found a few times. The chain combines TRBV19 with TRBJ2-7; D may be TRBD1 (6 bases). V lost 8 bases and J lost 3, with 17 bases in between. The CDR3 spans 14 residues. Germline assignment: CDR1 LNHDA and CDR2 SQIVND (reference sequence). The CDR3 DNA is TGTGCCAGTCGCCCACCGGGACAACTCTACGAGCAGTACTTC. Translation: CASRPPGQLYEQYF.

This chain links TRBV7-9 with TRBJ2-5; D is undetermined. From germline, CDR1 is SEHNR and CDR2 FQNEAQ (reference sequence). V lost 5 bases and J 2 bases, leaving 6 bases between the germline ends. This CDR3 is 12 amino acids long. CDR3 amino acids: CASSRVQETQYF. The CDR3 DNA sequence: TGTGCCAGCAGCCGGGTACAAGAGACCCAGTACTTC.

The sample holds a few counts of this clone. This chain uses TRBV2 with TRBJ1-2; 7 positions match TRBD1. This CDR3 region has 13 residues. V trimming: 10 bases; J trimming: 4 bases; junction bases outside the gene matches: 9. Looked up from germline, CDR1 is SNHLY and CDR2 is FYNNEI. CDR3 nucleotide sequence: TGTGCCACCAGGACAGGAGTTGCCTATGGCTACACCTTC. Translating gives CATRTGVAYGYTF.

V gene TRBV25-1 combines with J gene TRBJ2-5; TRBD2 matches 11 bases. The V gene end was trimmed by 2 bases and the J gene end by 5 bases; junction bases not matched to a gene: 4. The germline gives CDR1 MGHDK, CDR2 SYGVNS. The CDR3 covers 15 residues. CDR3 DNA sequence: TGTGCCAGCAGTGAAACTAGCGGGAGTGATGAGACCCAGTACTTC. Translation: CASSETSGSDETQYF.

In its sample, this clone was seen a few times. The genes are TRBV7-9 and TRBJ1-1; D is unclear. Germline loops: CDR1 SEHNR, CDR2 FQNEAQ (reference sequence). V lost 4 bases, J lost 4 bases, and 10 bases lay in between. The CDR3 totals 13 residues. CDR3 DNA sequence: TGTGCCAGCAGCTCCTGGGCGGGCACTGAAGCTTTCTTT. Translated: CASSSWAGTEAFF.

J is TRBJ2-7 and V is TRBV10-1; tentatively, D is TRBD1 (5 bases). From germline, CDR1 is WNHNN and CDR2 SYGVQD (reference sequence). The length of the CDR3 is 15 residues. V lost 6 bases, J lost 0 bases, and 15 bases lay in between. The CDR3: CASSQGLKSSYEQYF. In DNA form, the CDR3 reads TGCGCCAGCAGCCAGGGTCTAAAGTCCTCCTACGAGCAGTACTTC.

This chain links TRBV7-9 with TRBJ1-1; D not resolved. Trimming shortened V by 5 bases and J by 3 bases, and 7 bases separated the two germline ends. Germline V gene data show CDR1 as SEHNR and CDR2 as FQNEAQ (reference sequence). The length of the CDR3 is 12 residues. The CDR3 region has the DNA TGTGCCAGCAGCCTAATGGACACTGAAGCTTTCTTT. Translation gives CASSLMDTEAFF.

CDR3 bases: TGCAGCGTTAGCGAACAGGGCGGTGGCAATCAGCCCCAGCATTTT. Its protein product is CSVSEQGGGNQPQHF. This rearrangement joins TRBV29-1 to TRBJ1-5; possibly TRBD1 for D (6 bases). The V and J ends lost 5 bases and 2 bases respectively, with 16 bases between them. Germline V gives CDR1 SQVTM, CDR2 ANQGSEA. This CDR3 contains 15 residues.

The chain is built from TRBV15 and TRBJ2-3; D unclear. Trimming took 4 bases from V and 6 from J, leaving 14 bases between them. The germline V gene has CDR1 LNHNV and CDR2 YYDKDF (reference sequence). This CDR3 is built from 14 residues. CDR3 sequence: CATSNRREVDTQYF. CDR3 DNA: TGTGCCACCAGCAACCGCCGTGAGGTGGATACGCAGTATTTT.

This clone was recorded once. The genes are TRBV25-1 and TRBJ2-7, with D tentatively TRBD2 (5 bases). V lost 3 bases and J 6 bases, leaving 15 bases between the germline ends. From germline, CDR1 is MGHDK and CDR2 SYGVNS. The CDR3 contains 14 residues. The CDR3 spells CASSDRGFPVEQYF. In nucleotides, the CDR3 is TGTGCCAGCAGTGACCGGGGTTTTCCGGTCGAGCAGTACTTC.

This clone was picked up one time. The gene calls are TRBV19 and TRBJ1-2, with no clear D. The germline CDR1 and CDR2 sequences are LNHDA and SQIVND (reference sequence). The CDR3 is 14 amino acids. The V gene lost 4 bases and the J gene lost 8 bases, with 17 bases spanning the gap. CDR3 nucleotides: TGTGCCAGTAGTAGGAAGGCGGGCCCCCAGGGCTACACCTTC. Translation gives CASSRKAGPQGYTF.

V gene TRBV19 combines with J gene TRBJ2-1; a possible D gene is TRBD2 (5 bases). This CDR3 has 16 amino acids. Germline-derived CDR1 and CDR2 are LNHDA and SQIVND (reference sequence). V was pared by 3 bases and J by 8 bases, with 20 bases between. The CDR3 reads CASSIKGKTPRDEQFF. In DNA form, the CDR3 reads TGTGCCAGTAGTATTAAGGGCAAGACCCCGCGGGATGAGCAGTTCTTC.

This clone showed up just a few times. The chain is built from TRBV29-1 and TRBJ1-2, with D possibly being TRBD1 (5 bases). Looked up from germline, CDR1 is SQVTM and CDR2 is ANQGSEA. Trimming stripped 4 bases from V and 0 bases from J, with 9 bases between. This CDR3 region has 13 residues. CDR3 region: CSVVQGANYGYTF. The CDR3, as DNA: TGCAGCGTTGTACAAGGGGCTAACTATGGCTACACCTTC. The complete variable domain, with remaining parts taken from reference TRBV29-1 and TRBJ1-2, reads SAVISQKPSRDICQRGTSLTIQCQVDSQVTMMFWYRQQPGQSLTLIATANQGSEATYESGFVIDKFPISRPNLTFSTLTVSNMSPEDSSIYLCSVVQGANYGYTFGSGTRLTVV.

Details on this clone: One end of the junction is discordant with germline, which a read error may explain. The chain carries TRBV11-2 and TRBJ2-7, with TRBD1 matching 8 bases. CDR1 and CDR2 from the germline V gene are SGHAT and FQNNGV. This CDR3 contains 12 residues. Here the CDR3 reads CASRDTGGGGHF. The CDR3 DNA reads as TGTGCCAGCAGGGACACAGGGGGAGGCGGTCACTTC.

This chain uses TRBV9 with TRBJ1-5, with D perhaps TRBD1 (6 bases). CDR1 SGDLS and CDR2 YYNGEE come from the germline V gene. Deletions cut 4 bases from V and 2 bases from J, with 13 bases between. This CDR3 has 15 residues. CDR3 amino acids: CASSRTGMGNQPQHF. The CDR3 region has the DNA TGTGCCAGCAGCCGTACAGGGATGGGCAATCAGCCCCAGCATTTT.

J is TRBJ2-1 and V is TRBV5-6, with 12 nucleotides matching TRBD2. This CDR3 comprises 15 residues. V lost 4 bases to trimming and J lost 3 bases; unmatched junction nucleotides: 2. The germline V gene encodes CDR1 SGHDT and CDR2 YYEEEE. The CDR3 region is CASSGGLAGYNEQFF. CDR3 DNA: TGTGCCAGCAGCGGGGGACTAGCGGGCTACAATGAGCAGTTCTTC.

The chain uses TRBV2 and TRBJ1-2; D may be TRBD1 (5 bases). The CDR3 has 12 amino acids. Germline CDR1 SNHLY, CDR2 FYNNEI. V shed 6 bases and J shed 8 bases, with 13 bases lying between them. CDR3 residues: CASSEAGRGYTF. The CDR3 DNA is TGTGCCAGCAGCGAGGCAGGGAGGGGCTACACCTTC.

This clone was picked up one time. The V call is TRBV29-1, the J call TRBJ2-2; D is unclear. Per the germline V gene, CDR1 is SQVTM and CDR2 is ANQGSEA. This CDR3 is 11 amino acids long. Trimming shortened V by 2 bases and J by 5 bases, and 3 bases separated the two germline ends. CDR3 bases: TGCAGCGTTGAACATACCGGGGAGCTGTTTTTT. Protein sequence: CSVEHTGELFF.

The CDR3 protein is CASSASGARNNEQFF. The CDR3 nucleotides are TGCGCCAGCAGCGCTAGCGGGGCTAGAAACAATGAGCAGTTCTTC. J is TRBJ2-1 and V is TRBV4-1, with 9 bases that match TRBD2. V shed 5 bases, J shed 5 bases, and the junction held 7 bases outside the gene matches. This CDR3 has 15 residues. Germline CDR1 reads MGHRA; CDR2 reads YSYEKL.

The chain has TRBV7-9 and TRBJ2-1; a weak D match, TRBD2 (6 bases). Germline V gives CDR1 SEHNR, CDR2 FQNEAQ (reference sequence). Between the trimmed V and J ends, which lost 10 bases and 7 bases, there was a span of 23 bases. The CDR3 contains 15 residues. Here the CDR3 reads CATTTGDPFRNEQFF. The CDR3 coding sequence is TGTGCCACCACGACGGGGGACCCCTTCAGAAATGAGCAGTTCTTC.

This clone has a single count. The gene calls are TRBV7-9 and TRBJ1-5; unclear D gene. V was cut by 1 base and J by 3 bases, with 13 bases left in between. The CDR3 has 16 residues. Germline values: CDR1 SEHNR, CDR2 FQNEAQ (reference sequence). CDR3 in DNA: TGTGCCAGCAGCTTAGTTGGCGGGAGTCTCAATCAGCCCCAGCATTTT. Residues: CASSLVGGSLNQPQHF.

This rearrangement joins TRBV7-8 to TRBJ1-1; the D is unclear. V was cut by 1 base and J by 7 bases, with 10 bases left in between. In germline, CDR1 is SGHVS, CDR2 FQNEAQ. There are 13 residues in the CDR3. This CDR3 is CASSLVAGLEAFF. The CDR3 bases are TGTGCCAGCAGCTTAGTAGCCGGACTTGAAGCTTTCTTT.

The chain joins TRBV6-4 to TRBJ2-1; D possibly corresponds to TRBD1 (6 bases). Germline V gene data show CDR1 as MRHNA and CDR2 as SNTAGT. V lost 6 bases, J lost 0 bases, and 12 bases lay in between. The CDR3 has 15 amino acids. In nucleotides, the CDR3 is TGTGCCAGCAGCCAGGACAGCGGCTCCTACAATGAGCAGTTCTTC. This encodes CASSQDSGSYNEQFF.

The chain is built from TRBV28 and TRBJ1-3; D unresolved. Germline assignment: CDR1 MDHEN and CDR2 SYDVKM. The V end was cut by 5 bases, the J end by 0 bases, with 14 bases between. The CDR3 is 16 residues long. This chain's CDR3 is CASSPYRYFSGNTIYF. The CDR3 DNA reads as TGTGCCAGCAGTCCCTACAGATACTTCTCTGGAAACACCATATATTTT.

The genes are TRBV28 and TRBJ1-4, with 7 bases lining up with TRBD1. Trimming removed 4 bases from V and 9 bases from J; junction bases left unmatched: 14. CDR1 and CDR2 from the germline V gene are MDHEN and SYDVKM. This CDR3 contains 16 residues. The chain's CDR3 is CASSSSVAGGWKKLFF. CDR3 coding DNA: TGTGCCAGCAGTTCCAGCGTGGCAGGGGGTTGGAAAAAACTGTTTTTT.

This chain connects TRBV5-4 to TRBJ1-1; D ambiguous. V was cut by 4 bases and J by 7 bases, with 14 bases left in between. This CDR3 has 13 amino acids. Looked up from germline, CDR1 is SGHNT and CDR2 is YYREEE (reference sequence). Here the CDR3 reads CASSPRTSHEAFF. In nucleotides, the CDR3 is TGTGCCAGCAGCCCTAGAACGTCCCATGAAGCTTTCTTT.

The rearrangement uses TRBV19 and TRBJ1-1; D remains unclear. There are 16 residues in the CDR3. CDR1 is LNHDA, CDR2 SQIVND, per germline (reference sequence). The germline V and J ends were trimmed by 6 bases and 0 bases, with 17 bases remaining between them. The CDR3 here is CASSKQPDPLNTEAFF. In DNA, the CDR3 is TGTGCCAGTAGCAAACAGCCAGATCCACTGAACACTGAAGCTTTCTTT.